This T cell receptor (beta chain) was profiled in a study of blood T cell repertoires in COVID-19. TCRdb's copy holds only in-frame clones and misses some; the assay was immunoSEQ multiplex PCR. The repertoire consists of a few hundred thousand clones, with around 90% occurring once and the leading ten covering 5% to 7.5%. This clone was detected a few times. Sequencing used peripheral blood. This clonotype was obtained from a young man who had recovered from COVID-19.

CDR3 DNA: TGTGCCAGTAGTATTTCACAGGTGGCCACTGAAGCTTTCTTT. This translates into CASSISQVATEAFF. This chain links TRBV19 with TRBJ1-1, with D perhaps matching TRBD1 (5 bases). Per the germline V gene, CDR1 is LNHDA and CDR2 is SQIVND (reference sequence). CDR3 length: 14 amino acids. Trimming removed 3 bases at V and 4 bases at J, with 12 bases between.